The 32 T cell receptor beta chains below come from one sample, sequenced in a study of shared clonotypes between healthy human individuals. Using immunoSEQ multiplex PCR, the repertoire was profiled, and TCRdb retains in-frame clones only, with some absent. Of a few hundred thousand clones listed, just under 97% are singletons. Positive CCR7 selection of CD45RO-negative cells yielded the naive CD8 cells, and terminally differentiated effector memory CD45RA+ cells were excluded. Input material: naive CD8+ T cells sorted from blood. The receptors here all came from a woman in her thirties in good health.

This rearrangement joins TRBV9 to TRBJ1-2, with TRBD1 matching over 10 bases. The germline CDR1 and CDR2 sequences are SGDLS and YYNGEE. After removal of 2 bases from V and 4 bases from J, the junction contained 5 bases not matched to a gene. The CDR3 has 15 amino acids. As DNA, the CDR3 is TGTGCCAGCAGCGTGAACCGGGACAGGGGCTATGGCTACACCTTC. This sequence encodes CASSVNRDRGYGYTF.

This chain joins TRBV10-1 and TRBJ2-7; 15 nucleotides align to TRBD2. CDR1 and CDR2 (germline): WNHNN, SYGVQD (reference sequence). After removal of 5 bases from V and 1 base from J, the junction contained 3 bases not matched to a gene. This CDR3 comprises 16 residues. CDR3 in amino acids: CASSSGTSGRSYEQYF. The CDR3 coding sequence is TGCGCCAGCAGTTCCGGGACTAGCGGGAGGTCCTACGAGCAGTACTTC.

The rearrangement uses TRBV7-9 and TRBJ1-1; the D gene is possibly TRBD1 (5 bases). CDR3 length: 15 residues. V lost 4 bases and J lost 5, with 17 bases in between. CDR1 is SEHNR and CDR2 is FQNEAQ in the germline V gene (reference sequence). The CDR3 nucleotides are TGTGCCAGCAGCTGGGACGGCCAATTCGGAACTGAAGCTTTCTTT. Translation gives CASSWDGQFGTEAFF.

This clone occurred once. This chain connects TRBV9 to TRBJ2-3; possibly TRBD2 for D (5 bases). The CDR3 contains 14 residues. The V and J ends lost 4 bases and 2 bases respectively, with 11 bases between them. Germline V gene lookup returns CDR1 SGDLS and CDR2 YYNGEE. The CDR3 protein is CASSTRIATDTQYF. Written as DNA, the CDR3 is TGTGCCAGCAGCACTAGGATAGCCACAGATACGCAGTATTTT.

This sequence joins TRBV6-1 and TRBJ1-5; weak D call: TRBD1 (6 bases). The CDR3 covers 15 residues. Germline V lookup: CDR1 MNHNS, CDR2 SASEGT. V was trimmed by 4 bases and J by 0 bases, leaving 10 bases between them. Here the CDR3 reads CASSGDTYSNQPQHF. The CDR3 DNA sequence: TGTGCCAGCAGTGGGGACACCTATAGCAATCAGCCCCAGCATTTT.

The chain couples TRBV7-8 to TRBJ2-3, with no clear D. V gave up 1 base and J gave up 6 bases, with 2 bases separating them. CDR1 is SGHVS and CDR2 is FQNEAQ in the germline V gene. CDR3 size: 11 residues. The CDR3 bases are TGTGCCAGCAGCTTAGTGGATACGCAGTATTTT. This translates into CASSLVDTQYF.

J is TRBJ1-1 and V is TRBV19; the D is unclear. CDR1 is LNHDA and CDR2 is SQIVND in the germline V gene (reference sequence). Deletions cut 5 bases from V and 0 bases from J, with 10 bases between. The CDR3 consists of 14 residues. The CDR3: CASSAPTVNTEAFF. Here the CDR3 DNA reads TGTGCCAGTAGTGCACCGACGGTGAACACTGAAGCTTTCTTT. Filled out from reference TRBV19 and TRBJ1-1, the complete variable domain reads DGGITQSPKYLFRKEGQNVTLSCEQNLNHDAMYWYRQDPGQGLRLIYYSQIVNDFQKGDIAEGYSVSREKKESFPLTVTSAQKNPTAFYLCASSAPTVNTEAFFGQGTRLTVV.

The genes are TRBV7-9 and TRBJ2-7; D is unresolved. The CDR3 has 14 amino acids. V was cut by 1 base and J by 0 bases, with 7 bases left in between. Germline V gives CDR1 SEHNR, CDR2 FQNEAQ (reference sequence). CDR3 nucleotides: TGTGCCAGCAGCTTAGGGAGTAACTCCTACGAGCAGTACTTC. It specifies CASSLGSNSYEQYF. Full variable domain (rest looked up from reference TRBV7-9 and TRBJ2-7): DTGVSQNPRHKITKRGQNVTFRCDPISEHNRLYWYRQTLGQGPEFLTYFQNEAQLEKSRLLSDRFSAERPKGSFSTLEIQRTEQGDSAMYLCASSLGSNSYEQYFGPGTRLTVT.

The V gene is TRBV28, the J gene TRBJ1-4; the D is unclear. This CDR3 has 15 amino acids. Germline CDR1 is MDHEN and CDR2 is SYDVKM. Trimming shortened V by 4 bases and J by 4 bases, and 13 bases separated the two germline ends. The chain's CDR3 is CASSSSIGYNEKLFF. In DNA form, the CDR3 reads TGTGCCAGCAGTTCTTCCATCGGATATAATGAAAAACTGTTTTTT.

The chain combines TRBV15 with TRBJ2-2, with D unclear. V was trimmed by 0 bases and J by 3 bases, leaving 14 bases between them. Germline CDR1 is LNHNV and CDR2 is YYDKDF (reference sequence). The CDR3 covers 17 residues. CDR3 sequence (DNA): TGTGCCACCAGCAGAGATGAGGACCCGGGCTACACCGGGGAGCTGTTTTTT. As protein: CATSRDEDPGYTGELFF.

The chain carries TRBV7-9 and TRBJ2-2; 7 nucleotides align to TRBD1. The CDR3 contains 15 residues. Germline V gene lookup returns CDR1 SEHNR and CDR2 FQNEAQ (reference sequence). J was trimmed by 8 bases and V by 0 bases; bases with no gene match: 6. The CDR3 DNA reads TGTGCCAGCAGCTTAGCGGACAGGATAATAGGGGAGCTGTTTTTT. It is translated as CASSLADRIIGELFF.

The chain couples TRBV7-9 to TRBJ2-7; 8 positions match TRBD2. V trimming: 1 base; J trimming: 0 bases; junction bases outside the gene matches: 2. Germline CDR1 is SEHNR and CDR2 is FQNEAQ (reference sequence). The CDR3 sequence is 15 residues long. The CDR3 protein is CASSLGGLASYEQYF. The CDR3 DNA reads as TGTGCCAGCAGCTTAGGCGGACTAGCCTCCTACGAGCAGTACTTC. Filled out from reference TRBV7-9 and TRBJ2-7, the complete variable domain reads DTGVSQNPRHKITKRGQNVTFRCDPISEHNRLYWYRQTLGQGPEFLTYFQNEAQLEKSRLLSDRFSAERPKGSFSTLEIQRTEQGDSAMYLCASSLGGLASYEQYFGPGTRLTVT.

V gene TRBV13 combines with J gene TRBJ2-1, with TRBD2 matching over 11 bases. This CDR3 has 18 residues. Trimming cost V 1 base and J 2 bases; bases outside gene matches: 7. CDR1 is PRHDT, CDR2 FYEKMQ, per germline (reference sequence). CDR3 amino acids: CASSLEGLAGGTYNEQFF. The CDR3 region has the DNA TGTGCCAGCAGCTTAGAGGGGCTAGCGGGAGGAACCTACAATGAGCAGTTCTTC.

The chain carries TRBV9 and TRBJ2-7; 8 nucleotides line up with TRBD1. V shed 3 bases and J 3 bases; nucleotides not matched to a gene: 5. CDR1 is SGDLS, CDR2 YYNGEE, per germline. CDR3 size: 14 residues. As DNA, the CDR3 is TGTGCCAGCAGCGCCGGGACAGGCCGCTACGAGCAGTACTTC. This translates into CASSAGTGRYEQYF.

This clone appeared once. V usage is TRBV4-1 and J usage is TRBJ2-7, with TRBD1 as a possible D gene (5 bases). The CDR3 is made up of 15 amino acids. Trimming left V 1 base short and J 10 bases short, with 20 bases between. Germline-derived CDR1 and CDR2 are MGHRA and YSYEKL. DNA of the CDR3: TGCGCCAGCAGCCAAGGGACGGCACAGGTCGACGGCCAGTACTTC. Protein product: CASSQGTAQVDGQYF.

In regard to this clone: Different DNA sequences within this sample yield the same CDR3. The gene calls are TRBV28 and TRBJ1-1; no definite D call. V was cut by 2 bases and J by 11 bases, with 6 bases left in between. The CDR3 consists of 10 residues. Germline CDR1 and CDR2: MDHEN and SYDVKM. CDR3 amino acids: CASSLGRAFF. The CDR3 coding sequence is TGTGCCAGCAGTTTAGGGCGTGCTTTCTTT.

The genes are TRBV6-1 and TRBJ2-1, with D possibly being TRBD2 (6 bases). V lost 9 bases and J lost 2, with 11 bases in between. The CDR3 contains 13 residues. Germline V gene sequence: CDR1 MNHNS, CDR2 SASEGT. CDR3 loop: CASRDFTYNEQFF. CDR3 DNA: TGTGCCAGTAGGGACTTCACCTACAATGAGCAGTTCTTC.

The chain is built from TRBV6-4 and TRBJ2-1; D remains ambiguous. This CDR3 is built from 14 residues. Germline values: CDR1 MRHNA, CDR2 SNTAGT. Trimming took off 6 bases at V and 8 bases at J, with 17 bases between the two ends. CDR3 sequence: CASSPGPLVHEQFF. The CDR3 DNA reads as TGTGCCAGCAGCCCCGGGCCTCTAGTCCATGAGCAGTTCTTC.

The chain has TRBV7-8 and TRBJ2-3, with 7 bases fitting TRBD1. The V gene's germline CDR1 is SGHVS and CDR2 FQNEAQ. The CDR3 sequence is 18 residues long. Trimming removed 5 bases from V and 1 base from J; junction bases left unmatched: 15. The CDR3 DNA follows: TGTGCCAGCAGCCCCGTGTTTCCACAGGGGATCGGCACAGATACGCAGTATTTT. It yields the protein CASSPVFPQGIGTDTQYF.

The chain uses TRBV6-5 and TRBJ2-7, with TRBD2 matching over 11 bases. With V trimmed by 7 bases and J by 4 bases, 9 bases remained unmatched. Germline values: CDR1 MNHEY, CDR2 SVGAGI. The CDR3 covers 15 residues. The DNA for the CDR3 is TGTGCCAGCATCCACACCGGGACTAGCGGATACGAGCAGTACTTC. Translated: CASIHTGTSGYEQYF.

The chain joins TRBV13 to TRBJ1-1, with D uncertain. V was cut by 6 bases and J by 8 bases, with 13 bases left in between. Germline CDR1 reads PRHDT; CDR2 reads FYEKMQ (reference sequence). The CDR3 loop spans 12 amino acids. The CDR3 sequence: CASRRENGEAFF. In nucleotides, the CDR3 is TGTGCCAGCAGGAGGGAGAATGGAGAAGCTTTCTTT. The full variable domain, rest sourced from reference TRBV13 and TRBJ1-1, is AAGVIQSPRHLIKEKRETATLKCYPIPRHDTVYWYQQGPGQDPQFLISFYEKMQSDKGSIPDRFSAQQFSDYHSELNMSSLELGDSALYFCASRRENGEAFFGQGTRLTVV.

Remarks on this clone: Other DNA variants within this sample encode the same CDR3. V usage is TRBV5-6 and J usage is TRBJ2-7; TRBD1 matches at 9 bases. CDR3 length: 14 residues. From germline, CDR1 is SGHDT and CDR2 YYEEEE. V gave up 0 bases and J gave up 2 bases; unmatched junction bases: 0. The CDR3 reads CASSLGDRAYEQYF. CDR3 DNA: TGTGCCAGCAGCTTGGGGGACAGGGCCTACGAGCAGTACTTC.

The CDR3 sequence: CASSLLGRTGWETQYF. CDR3 nucleotide sequence: TGTGCCAGCAGTTTATTGGGCAGGACAGGGTGGGAGACCCAGTACTTC. This rearrangement joins TRBV27 to TRBJ2-5; TRBD1 matches 8 bases. The length of the CDR3 is 16 residues. With V trimmed by 1 base and J by 5 bases, 9 bases remained unmatched. The germline V gene encodes CDR1 MNHEY and CDR2 SMNVEV (reference sequence).

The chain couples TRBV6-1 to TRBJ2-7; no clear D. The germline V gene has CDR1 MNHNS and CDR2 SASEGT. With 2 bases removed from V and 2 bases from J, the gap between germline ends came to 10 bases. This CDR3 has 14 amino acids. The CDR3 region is CASSEIVGTYEQYF. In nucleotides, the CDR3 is TGTGCCAGCAGTGAAATTGTGGGTACCTACGAGCAGTACTTC.

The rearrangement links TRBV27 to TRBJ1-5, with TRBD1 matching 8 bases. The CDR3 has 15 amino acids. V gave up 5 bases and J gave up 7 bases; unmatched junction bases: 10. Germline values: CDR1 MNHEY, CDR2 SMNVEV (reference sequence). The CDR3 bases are TGTGCCAGCAGTGCATCTGCAGGGGGCTGGCAGCCCCAGCATTTT. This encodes CASSASAGGWQPQHF.

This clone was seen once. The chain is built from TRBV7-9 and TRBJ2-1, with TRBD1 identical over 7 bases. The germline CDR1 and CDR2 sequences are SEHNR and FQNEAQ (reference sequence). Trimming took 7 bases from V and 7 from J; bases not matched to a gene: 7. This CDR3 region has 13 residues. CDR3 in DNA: TGTGCCAGCACGACAGGGTCTGATAATGAGCAGTTCTTC. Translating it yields CASTTGSDNEQFF.

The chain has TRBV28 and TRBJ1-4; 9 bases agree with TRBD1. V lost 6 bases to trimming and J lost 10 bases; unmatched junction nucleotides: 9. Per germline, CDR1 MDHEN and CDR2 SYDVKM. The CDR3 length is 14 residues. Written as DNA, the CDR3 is TGTGCCAGCAGACCCGGGACAGGGACGGGAAAACTGTTTTTT. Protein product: CASRPGTGTGKLFF.

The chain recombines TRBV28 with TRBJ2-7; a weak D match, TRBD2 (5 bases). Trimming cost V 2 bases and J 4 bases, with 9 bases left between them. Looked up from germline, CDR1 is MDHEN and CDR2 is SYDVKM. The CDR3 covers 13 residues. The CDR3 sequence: CASSLPSRYEQYF. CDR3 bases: TGTGCCAGCAGTTTACCTAGCAGATACGAGCAGTACTTC.

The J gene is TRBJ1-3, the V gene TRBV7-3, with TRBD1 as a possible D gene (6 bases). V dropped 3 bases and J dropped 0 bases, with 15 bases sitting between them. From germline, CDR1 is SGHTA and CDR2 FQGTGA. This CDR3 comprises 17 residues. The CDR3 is CASSFGQPKNSGNTIYF. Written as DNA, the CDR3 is TGTGCCAGCAGCTTCGGACAGCCAAAGAACTCTGGAAACACCATATATTTT. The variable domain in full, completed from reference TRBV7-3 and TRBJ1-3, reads GAGVSQTPSNKVTEKGKYVELRCDPISGHTALYWYRQSLGQGPEFLIYFQGTGAADDSGLPNDRFFAVRPEGSVSTLKIQRTERGDSAVYLCASSFGQPKNSGNTIYFGEGSWLTVV.

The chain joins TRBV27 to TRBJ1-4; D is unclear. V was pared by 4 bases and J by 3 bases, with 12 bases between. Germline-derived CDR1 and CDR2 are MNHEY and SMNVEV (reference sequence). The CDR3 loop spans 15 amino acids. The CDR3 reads CASSSLVRSNEKLFF. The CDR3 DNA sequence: TGTGCCAGCAGTTCCCTAGTGCGCTCTAATGAAAAACTGTTTTTT.

For the CDR3, the DNA is TGTGCCAGCAGCTCCCGGGGAGCTTATGGCTACACCTTC. Translating gives CASSSRGAYGYTF. J is TRBJ1-2 and V is TRBV7-2; D not certain. The CDR3 length is 13 residues. Germline values: CDR1 SGHTA, CDR2 FQGNSA. The V end lost 4 bases, the J end lost 5 bases, and 11 bases lay between the germline ends.

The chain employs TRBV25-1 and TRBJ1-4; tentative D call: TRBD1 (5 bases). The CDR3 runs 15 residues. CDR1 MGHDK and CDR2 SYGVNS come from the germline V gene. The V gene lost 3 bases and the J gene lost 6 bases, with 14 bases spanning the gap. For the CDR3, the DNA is TGTGCCAGCAGTGAGACCGGGACCGGTGATGAAAAACTGTTTTTT. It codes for CASSETGTGDEKLFF.